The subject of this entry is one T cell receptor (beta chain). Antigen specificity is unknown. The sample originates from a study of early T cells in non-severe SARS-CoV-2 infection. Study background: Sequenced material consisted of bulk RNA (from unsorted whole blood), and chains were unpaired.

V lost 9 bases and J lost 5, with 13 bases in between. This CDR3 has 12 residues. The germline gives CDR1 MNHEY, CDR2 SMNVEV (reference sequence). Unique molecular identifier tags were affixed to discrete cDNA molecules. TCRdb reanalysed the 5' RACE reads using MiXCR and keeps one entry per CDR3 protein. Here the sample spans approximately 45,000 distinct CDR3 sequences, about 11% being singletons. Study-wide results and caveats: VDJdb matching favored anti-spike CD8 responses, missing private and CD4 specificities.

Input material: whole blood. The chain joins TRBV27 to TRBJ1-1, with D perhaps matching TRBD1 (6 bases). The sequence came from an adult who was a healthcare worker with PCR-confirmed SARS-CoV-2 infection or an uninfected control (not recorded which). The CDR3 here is CARGGRKTEAFF. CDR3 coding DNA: TGTGCCAGGGGGGGGCGGAAAACTGAAGCTTTCTTT.